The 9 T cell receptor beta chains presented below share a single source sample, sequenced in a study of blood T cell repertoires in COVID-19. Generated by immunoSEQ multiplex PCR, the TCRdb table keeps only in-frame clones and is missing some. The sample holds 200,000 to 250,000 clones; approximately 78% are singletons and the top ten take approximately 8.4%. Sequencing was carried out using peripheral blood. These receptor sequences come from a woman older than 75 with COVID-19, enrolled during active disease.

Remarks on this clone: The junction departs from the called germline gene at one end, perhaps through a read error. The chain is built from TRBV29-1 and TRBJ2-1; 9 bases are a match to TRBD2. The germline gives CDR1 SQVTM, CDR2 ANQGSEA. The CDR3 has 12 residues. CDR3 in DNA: TGTAGAGGGAAGCGGGAGGATGGTGAGCAGTTCTTC. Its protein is CRGKREDGEQFF.

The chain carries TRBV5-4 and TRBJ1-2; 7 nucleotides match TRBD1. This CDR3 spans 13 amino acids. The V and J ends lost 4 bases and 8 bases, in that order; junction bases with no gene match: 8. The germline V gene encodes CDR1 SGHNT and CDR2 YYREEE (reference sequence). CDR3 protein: CASSAPGGRGYTF. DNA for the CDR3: TGTGCCAGCAGCGCCCCAGGGGGTAGGGGCTACACCTTC.

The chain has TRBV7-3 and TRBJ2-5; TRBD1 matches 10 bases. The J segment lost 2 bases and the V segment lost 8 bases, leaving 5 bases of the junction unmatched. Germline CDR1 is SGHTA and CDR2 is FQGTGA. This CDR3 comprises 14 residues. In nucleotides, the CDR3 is TGTGCCAGCTCGACAGGGGGCATACAAGAGACCCAGTACTTC. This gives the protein CASSTGGIQETQYF.

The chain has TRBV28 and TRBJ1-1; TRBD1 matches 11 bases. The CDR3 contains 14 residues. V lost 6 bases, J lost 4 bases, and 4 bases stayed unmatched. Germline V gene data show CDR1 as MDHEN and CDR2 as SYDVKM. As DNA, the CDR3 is TGTGCCAGCAGCCTGGGACAGGGGGGCACTGAAGCTTTCTTT. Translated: CASSLGQGGTEAFF.

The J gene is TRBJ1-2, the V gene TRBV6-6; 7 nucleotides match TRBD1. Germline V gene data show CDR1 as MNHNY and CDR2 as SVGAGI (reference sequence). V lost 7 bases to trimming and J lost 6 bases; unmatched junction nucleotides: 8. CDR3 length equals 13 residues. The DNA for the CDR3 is TGTGCCAGCAATCCCAGGCAGGGGGATGGCTACACCTTC. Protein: CASNPRQGDGYTF.

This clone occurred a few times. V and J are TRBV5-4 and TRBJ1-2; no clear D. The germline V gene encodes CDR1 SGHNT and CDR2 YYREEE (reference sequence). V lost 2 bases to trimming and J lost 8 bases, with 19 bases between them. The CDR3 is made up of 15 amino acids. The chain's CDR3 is CASSFLGRPGEGYTF. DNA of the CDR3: TGTGCCAGCAGCTTCCTCGGCAGGCCCGGGGAGGGCTACACCTTC.

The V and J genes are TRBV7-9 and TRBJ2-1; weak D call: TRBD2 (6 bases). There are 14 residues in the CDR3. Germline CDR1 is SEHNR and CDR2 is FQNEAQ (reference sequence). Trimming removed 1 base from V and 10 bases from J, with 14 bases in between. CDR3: CASSLEEGWGEQFF. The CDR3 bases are TGTGCCAGCAGCTTAGAGGAGGGTTGGGGCGAGCAGTTCTTC.

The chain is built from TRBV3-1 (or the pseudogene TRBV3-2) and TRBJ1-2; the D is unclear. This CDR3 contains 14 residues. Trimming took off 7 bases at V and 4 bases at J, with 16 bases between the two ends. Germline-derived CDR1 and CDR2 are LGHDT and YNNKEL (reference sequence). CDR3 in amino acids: CASTPSGESYGYTF. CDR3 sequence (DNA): TGTGCCAGCACCCCGAGCGGGGAGAGCTATGGCTACACCTTC.

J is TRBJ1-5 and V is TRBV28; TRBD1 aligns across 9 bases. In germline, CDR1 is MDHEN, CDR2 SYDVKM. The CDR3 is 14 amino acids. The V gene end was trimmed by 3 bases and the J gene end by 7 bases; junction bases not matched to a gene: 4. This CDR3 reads CASSLGTGSQPQHF. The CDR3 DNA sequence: TGTGCCAGCAGTTTGGGGACAGGGAGCCAGCCCCAGCATTTT.